A selection of T cell receptor beta chains follows, all from one sample in a study of blood T cell repertoires in COVID-19. Profiling relied on immunoSEQ multiplex PCR, and the TCRdb table lists in-frame clones only, not all of them. This sample has 250,000 to 300,000 clones, with 88% found just once. Sequencing was carried out using peripheral blood. The receptors stem from a woman younger than 45 with COVID-19, enrolled during active disease. The CDR3 runs from the conserved cysteine through the conserved F or W. The order of the fields is V gene, clone size, J gene, CDR3 protein. Clone size is stated in some rows and not others, as once, few, many or a class when expanded.

V gene: TRBV28; clone size: NA; J gene: TRBJ1-2; CDR3 protein: CASSFGPGQGDYGYTF
V gene: TRBV11-2; clone size: NA; J gene: TRBJ1-1; CDR3 protein: CASSLGPRFEAFF
V gene: TRBV5-1; clone size: NA; J gene: TRBJ2-7; CDR3 protein: CASTQRGGSYEQYF
V gene: TRBV6-5; clone size: NA; J gene: TRBJ2-7; CDR3 protein: CASSYSPGEQYF
V gene: TRBV5-1; clone size: NA; J gene: TRBJ2-7; CDR3 protein: CASSLPEGSEQYF
V gene: TRBV18; clone size: NA; J gene: TRBJ1-4; CDR3 protein: CASSPLRDTNEKLFF
V gene: TRBV5-1; clone size: NA; J gene: TRBJ1-1; CDR3 protein: CASSSKTGRNTEAFF
V gene: TRBV3-1/TRBV3-2; clone size: NA; J gene: TRBJ2-2; CDR3 protein: CASSPPFSGRAGELFF
V gene: TRBV4-3; clone size: once; J gene: TRBJ1-5; CDR3 protein: CASSQDWVEEYQPQHF
V gene: TRBV6-6; clone size: NA; J gene: TRBJ2-2; CDR3 protein: CASSLGDTGELFF
V gene: TRBV27; clone size: NA; J gene: TRBJ1-4; CDR3 protein: CASRYRAGTNEKLFF
V gene: TRBV5-4; clone size: NA; J gene: TRBJ1-3; CDR3 protein: CASSPGQARSGNTIYF
V gene: TRBV9; clone size: NA; J gene: TRBJ2-5; CDR3 protein: CASSVAGGIGQETQYF
V gene: TRBV27; clone size: NA; J gene: TRBJ1-6; CDR3 protein: CASSLSQGSSYNSPLHF
V gene: TRBV7-2; clone size: few; J gene: TRBJ1-2; CDR3 protein: CASSLSGLYSYTF
V gene: TRBV29-1; clone size: NA; J gene: TRBJ1-2; CDR3 protein: CSAQGGENYGYTF